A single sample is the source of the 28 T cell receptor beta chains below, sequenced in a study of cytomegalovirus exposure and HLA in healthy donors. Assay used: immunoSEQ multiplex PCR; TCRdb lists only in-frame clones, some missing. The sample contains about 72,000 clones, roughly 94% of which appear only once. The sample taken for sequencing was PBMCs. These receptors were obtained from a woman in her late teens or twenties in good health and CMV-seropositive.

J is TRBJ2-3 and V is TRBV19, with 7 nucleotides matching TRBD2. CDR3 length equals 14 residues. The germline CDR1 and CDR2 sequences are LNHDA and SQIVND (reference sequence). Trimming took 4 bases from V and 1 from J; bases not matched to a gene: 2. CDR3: CASSRGGGTDTQYF. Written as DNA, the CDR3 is TGTGCCAGTAGTAGGGGGGGAGGCACAGATACGCAGTATTTT.

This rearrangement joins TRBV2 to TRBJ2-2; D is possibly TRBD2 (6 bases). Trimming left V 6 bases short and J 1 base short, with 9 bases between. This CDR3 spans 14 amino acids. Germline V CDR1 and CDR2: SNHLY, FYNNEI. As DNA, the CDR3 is TGTGCCAGCAGCGGGAGTAGGAACACCGGGGAGCTGTTTTTT. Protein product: CASSGSRNTGELFF.

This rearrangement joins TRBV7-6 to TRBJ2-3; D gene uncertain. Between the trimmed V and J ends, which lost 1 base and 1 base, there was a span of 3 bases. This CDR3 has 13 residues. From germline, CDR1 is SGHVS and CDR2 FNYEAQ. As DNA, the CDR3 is TGTGCCAGCAGCTTAGGGCGCACAGATACGCAGTATTTT. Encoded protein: CASSLGRTDTQYF.

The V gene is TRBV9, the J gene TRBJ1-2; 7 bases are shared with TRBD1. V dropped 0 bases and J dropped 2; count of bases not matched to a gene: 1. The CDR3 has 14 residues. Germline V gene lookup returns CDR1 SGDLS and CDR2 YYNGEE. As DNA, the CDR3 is TGTGCCAGCAGCGTAGGGGGACAGAACTATGGCTACACCTTC. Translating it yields CASSVGGQNYGYTF.

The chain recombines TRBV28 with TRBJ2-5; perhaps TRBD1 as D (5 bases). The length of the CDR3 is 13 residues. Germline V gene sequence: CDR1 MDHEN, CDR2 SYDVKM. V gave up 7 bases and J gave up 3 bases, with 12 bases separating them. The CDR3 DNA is TGTGCCAGCAAGAAAGGGGATGAAGAGACCCAGTACTTC. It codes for CASKKGDEETQYF.

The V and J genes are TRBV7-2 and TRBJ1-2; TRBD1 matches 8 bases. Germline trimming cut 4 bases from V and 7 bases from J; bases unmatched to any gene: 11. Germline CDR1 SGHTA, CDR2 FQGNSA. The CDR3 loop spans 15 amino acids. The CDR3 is CASSSGQVEGVGYTF. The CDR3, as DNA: TGTGCCAGCAGCTCGGGACAGGTTGAGGGAGTTGGCTACACCTTC. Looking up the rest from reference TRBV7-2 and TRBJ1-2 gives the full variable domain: GAGVSQSPSNKVTEKGKDVELRCDPISGHTALYWYRQSLGQGLEFLIYFQGNSAPDKSGLPSDRFSAERTGGSVSTLTIQRTQQEDSAVYLCASSSGQVEGVGYTFGSGTRLTVV.

The CDR3 DNA sequence: TGTGCCAGCATCACCTCAGGGACGCAGTATTTT. This encodes CASITSGTQYF. The chain joins TRBV27 to TRBJ2-3; D is possibly TRBD1 (5 bases). V was cut by 7 bases and J by 9 bases, with 11 bases left in between. Germline V CDR1 and CDR2: MNHEY, SMNVEV (reference sequence). This CDR3 region has 11 residues.

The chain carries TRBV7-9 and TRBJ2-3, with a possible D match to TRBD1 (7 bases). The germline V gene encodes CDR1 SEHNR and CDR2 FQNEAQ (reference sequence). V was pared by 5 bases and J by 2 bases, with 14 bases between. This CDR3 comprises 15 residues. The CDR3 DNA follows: TGTGCCAGCAGCCCCAGGGGGGCCCCCACAGATACGCAGTATTTT. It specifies CASSPRGAPTDTQYF.

CDR3 protein: CASSEGLATDTQYF. The CDR3 region has the DNA TGTGCCAGCAGTGAAGGTCTAGCCACAGATACGCAGTATTTT. The J gene is TRBJ2-3, the V gene TRBV6-4; D may be TRBD2 (5 bases). The V gene's germline CDR1 is MRHNA and CDR2 SNTAGT. With 3 bases removed from V and 2 bases from J, the gap between germline ends came to 9 bases. The CDR3 consists of 14 residues.

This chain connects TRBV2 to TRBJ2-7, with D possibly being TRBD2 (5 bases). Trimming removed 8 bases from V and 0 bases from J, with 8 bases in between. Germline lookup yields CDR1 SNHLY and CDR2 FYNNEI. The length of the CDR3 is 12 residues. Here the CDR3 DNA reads TGTGCCAGCGGACTGGTCTCCTACGAGCAGTACTTC. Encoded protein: CASGLVSYEQYF.

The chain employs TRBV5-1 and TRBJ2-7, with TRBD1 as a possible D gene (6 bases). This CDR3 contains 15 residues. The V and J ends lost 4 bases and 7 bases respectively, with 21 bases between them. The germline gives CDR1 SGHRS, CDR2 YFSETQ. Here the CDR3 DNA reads TGCGCCAGCAGCCCCCGAGTTAACAGGGATCGAGAGCAGTACTTC. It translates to CASSPRVNRDREQYF.

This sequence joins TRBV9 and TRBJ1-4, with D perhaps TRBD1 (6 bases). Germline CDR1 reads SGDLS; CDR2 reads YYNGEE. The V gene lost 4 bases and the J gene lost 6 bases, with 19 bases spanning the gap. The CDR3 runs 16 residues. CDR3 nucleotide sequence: TGTGCCAGCAGCTCCCCATCCGGGACAAGCGATGAAAAACTGTTTTTT. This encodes CASSSPSGTSDEKLFF.

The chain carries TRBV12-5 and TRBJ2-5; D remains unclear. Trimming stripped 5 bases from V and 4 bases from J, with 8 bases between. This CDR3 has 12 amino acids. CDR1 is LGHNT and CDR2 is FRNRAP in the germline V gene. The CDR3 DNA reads TGTGCTAGTGGTCCCCCCGGAGAGACCCAGTACTTC. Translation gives CASGPPGETQYF.

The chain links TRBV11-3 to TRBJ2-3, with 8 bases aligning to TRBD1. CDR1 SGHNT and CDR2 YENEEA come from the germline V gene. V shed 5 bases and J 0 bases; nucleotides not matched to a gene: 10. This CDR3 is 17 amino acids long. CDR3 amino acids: CASSARGQALSTDTQYF. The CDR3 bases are TGTGCCAGCAGCGCCCGGGGACAGGCGTTAAGCACAGATACGCAGTATTTT.

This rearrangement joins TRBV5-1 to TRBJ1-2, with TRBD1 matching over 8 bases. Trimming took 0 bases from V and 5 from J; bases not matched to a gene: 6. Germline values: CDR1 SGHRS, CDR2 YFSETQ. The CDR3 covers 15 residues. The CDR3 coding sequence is TGCGCCAGCAGCTTGGAGTCAGGGGGCATATATGGCTACACCTTC. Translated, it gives CASSLESGGIYGYTF.

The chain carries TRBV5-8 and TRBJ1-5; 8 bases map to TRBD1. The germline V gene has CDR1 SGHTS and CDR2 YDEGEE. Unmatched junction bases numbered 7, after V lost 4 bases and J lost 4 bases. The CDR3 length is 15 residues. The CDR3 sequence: CASSAGQAVNQPQHF. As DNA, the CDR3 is TGTGCCAGCAGCGCGGGACAGGCGGTGAATCAGCCCCAGCATTTT.

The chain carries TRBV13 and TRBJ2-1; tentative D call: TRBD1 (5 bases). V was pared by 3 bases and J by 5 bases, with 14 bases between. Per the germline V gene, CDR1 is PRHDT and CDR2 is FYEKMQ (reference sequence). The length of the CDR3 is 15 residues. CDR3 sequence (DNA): TGTGCCAGCAGCTTCTTAGGGGTAGGGGACAATGAGCAGTTCTTC. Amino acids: CASSFLGVGDNEQFF.

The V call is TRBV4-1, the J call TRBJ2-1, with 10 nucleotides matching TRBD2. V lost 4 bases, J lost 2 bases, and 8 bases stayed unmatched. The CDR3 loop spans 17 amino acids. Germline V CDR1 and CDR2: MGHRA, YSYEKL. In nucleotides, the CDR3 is TGCGCCAGCAGCCCTAGAACCCTAGCGGGAGCCTACAATGAGCAGTTCTTC. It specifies CASSPRTLAGAYNEQFF.

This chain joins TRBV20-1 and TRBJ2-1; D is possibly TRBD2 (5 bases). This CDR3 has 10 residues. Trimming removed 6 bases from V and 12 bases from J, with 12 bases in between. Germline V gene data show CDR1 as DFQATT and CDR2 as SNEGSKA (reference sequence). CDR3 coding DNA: TGCAGTGCCCCGAACCGGGGGCAGTTCTTC. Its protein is CSAPNRGQFF.

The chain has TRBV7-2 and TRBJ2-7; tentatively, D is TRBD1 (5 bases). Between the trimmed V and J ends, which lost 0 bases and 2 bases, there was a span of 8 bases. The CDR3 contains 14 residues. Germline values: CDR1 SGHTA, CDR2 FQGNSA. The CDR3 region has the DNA TGTGCCAGCAGCTTAGCGACCAGGGCCTACGAGCAGTACTTC. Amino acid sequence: CASSLATRAYEQYF.

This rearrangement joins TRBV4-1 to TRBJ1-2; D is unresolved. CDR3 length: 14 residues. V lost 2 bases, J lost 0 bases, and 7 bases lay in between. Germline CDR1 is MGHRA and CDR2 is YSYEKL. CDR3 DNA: TGCGCCAGCAGCCAACTACAGACTAACTATGGCTACACCTTC. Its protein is CASSQLQTNYGYTF.

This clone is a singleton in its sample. The chain's CDR3 is CASSDWGRPTYEQYF. The CDR3, as DNA: TGTGCCAGCAGTGATTGGGGGAGGCCTACCTACGAGCAGTACTTC. This chain uses TRBV6-1 with TRBJ2-7, with a possible D match to TRBD2 (6 bases). Per germline, CDR1 MNHNS and CDR2 SASEGT. There are 15 residues in the CDR3. The V and J ends lost 3 bases and 2 bases respectively, with 14 bases between them.

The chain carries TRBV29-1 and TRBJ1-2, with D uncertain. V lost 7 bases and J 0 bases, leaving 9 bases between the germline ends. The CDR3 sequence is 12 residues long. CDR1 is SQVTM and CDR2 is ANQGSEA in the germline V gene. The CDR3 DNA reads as TGCAGCGGGGAGAGACCTAACTATGGCTACACCTTC. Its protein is CSGERPNYGYTF.

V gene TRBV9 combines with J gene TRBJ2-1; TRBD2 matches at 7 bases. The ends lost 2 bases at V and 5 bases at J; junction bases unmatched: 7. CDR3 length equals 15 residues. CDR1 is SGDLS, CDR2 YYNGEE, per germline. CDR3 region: CASSVAGTKNNEQFF. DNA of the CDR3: TGTGCCAGCAGCGTCGCCGGGACTAAAAACAATGAGCAGTTCTTC.

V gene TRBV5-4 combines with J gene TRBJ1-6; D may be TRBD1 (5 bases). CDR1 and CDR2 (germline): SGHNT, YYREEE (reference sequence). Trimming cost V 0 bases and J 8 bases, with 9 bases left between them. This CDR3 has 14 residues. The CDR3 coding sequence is TGTGCCAGCAGCTTGGCCCAGGGTGATTCACCCCTCCACTTT. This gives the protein CASSLAQGDSPLHF.

The CDR3 protein is CASSIGTGRDNEQFF. The CDR3, as DNA: TGTGCCAGTAGTATAGGGACAGGAAGGGACAATGAGCAGTTCTTC. The V call is TRBV19, the J call TRBJ2-1, with 7 bases lining up with TRBD1. CDR1 is LNHDA and CDR2 is SQIVND in the germline V gene (reference sequence). The CDR3 runs to 15 residues. The ends lost 1 base at V and 5 bases at J; junction bases unmatched: 5.

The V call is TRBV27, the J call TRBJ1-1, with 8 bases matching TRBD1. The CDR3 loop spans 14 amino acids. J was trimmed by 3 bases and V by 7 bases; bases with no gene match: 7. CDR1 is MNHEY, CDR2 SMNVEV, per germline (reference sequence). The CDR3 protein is CASTTSGGYTEAFF. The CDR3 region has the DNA TGTGCCAGCACCACATCAGGGGGCTACACTGAAGCTTTCTTT.

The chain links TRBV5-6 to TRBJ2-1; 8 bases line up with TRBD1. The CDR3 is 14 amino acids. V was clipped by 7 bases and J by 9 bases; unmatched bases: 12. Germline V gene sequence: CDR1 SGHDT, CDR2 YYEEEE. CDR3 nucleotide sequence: TGTGCCAGCGTCCGAGTCCAGGGGGCGGGTGAGCAGTTCTTC. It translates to CASVRVQGAGEQFF.